The present T cell receptor (beta chain) was sequenced within a study of cytomegalovirus exposure and HLA in healthy donors. CDR1 is MGHRA, CDR2 YSYEKL, per germline. The trim removed 4 bases at V and 12 bases at J, leaving 12 bases unmatched. The CDR3 consists of 15 residues. A note on this clone: Its matching antigen is unknown.

The study's findings and limits: Roughly uniform sequencing depth across donors was assumed, possibly incorrectly. Cytomegalovirus association was listed for 164 TCR beta chains. As a later analysis revealed, the rate of TCR association differed by HLA locus, with DRB1 most and HLA-C fewest.

PCR was performed using 60 Vbeta and 13 Jbeta primers. Profiling relied on immunoSEQ multiplex PCR, and the TCRdb table lists in-frame clones only, not all of them. The sample includes approximately 160,000 clones, around 77% of them seen just once. Sequencing was done on a sample of PBMCs. The origin of this receptor is a man between 40 and 49 years old in good health and CMV-seronegative. V gene TRBV4-1 combines with J gene TRBJ2-4; 10 bases match TRBD1. The CDR3 region is CASSPPLGQGTSQYF. Written as DNA, the CDR3 is TGCGCCAGCAGCCCCCCCCTGGGACAGGGGACCAGTCAGTACTTC.